This T cell receptor beta chain is from a study of blood T cell repertoires in COVID-19. Study background: Samples taken during acute and convalescent COVID-19 were collected in the United States, Italy and Spain.

The protocol was immunoSEQ multiplex PCR, while the TCRdb copy is restricted to in-frame clones and leaves out a portion. The sample has 85,000 or so clones, roughly 95% seen once; the top ten hold roughly 4%. This receptor was obtained from a human donor with active COVID-19. The donor label of this sample is uncertain. Source material: peripheral blood.

CDR3 nucleotides: TGTGCCAGTAAAGAGAGGCCTAGCAATCAGCCCCAGCATTTT. It is translated as CASKERPSNQPQHF. The V gene is TRBV19, the J gene TRBJ1-5; D unresolved. V shed 7 bases and J shed 0 bases, with 10 bases lying between them. This CDR3 region has 14 residues. Germline CDR1 reads LNHDA; CDR2 reads SQIVND (reference sequence).